This TCR beta chain was recovered during a study of T cell repertoires in cytomegalovirus infection. MiXCR was run by TCRdb on the reads, yielding one entry per CDR3 protein. Of just over 450,000 distinct CDR3 sequences in the sample, about 44% were seen once. This clonotype was recorded many times. Antigen unknown. Germline values: CDR1 SGHVS, CDR2 FNYEAQ. Trimming pared 5 bases from V and 1 base from J, leaving 16 bases between. CDR3 size: 16 residues. This chain links TRBV7-6 with TRBJ2-3; D remains ambiguous. This TCR was recovered from a human donor in good health (CMV status not recorded). Some clones in this sample may be carry-over from other donors' samples. The sequencing used cultured PBMCs, collected from culture after CMV antigen stimulation. CDR3 region: CASSPAVRRGTDTQYF. The DNA of the CDR3 is TGTGCCAGCAGCCCCGCAGTGAGAAGAGGCACAGATACGCAGTATTTT.